This TCR beta chain was identified in a study of T cells in tuberculosis. Points from the study as a whole: Shorter CDR3-alpha in active tuberculosis partly drove smaller distances.

As regards this clone: The antigen is not known.

Germline trimming cut 0 bases from V and 5 bases from J; bases unmatched to any gene: 9. The germline gives CDR1 SQVTM, CDR2 ANQGSEA. The CDR3 is made up of 16 amino acids. Repertoires were generated with immunoSEQ multiplex PCR, while TCRdb's copy carries only in-frame clones and drops some. The sample includes 40,000 to 50,000 clones, roughly 96% of them seen just once. This TCR came from a donor between 10 and 29 years old with latent tuberculosis or without tuberculosis infection. This chain joins TRBV29-1 and TRBJ1-1; 10 nucleotides align to TRBD1. The sample comprised PBMCs. As DNA, the CDR3 is TGCAGCGTTGAAGATGGGTTAGGACAGGGGGGGACTGAAGCTTTCTTT. Protein sequence: CSVEDGLGQGGTEAFF.